The rows below give T cell receptor beta chains drawn from one sample of a study of shared clonotypes between healthy human individuals. Here immunoSEQ multiplex PCR was the method, and the copy in TCRdb shows in-frame clones only, minus some. The sample shows 2 million to 2.5 million clones, approximately 96% of them seen only once. Input material: naive CD4+ T cells sorted from blood. These receptors came from a man aged 18-30 years in good health. Each CDR3 is given with its conserved first and last residue. Each record gives: CDR3 protein, CDR3 DNA, clone size, J gene, V gene, D gene. A D gene is named only where the DNA matches it firmly. Size values are once, few and many counts, or a class for expanded clones, and some rows have none.

CDR3 protein: CASGAGTRRGETQYF; CDR3 DNA: TGCGCCAGCGGGGCGGGGACCAGGCGCGGAGAGACCCAGTACTTC; clone size: .; J gene: TRBJ2-5; V gene: TRBV10-1; D gene: .
CDR3 protein: CSVDRLAGNEQFF; CDR3 DNA: TGCAGCGTTGACAGGCTAGCGGGGAATGAGCAGTTCTTC; clone size: .; J gene: TRBJ2-1; V gene: TRBV29-1; D gene: TRBD2
CDR3 protein: CASSLGPGETQYF; CDR3 DNA: TGTGCTAGCAGCTTAGGCCCCGGAGAGACCCAGTACTTC; clone size: few; J gene: TRBJ2-5; V gene: TRBV7-7; D gene: .
CDR3 protein: CASSLQVGYEQYF; CDR3 DNA: TGCGCCAGCAGCTTGCAAGTGGGGTACGAGCAGTACTTC; clone size: .; J gene: TRBJ2-7; V gene: TRBV5-1; D gene: .
CDR3 protein: CASGDRGPATNEKLFF; CDR3 DNA: TGCGCCAGCGGGGACAGGGGGCCTGCAACTAATGAAAAACTGTTTTTT; clone size: .; J gene: TRBJ1-4; V gene: TRBV5-1; D gene: TRBD1
CDR3 protein: CASSLNQGVNTIYF; CDR3 DNA: TGTGCCAGCAGCTTAAATCAGGGCGTCAACACCATATATTTT; clone size: .; J gene: TRBJ1-3; V gene: TRBV7-2; D gene: .
CDR3 protein: CASSTGTDTQYF; CDR3 DNA: TGTGCCAGCAGTACGGGGACAGATACGCAGTATTTT; clone size: once; J gene: TRBJ2-3; V gene: TRBV11-3; D gene: .
CDR3 protein: CASSFSGRGTEAFF; CDR3 DNA: TGTGCCAGCAGTTTCAGTGGGAGGGGCACTGAAGCTTTCTTT; clone size: .; J gene: TRBJ1-1; V gene: TRBV28; D gene: .
CDR3 protein: CAWSWGGGAGELFF; CDR3 DNA: TGTGCCTGGAGTTGGGGGGGCGGCGCCGGGGAGCTGTTTTTT; clone size: .; J gene: TRBJ2-2; V gene: TRBV30; D gene: .
CDR3 protein: CASSLGQDHRDVLFF; CDR3 DNA: TGTGCCAGCAGCCTGGGACAGGACCACCGTGATGTGCTGTTTTTT; clone size: .; J gene: TRBJ2-2; V gene: TRBV7-2; D gene: TRBD1
CDR3 protein: CASSLAVSPTDTQYF; CDR3 DNA: TGTGCCAGCAGCCTAGCGGTTAGCCCCACAGATACGCAGTATTTT; clone size: .; J gene: TRBJ2-3; V gene: TRBV5-4; D gene: TRBD2